This paragraph reports one TCR beta chain. This sample is drawn from a study of blood T cell repertoires in COVID-19. At the level of the study: COVID-19 samples collected from the United States, Italy and Spain covered acute and convalescent phases.

Generated by immunoSEQ multiplex PCR, the TCRdb table keeps only in-frame clones and is missing some. The sample lists under 100,000 clones; about 90% were seen once. With V trimmed by 4 bases and J by 3 bases, 4 bases remained unmatched. The CDR3 spans 15 residues. CDR1 is LNHDA, CDR2 SQIVND, per germline (reference sequence). The TCR was taken from a male donor with acute or convalescent COVID-19. The chain combines TRBV19 with TRBJ1-5; 9 nucleotides agree with TRBD1. The sample comprised peripheral blood. The DNA for the CDR3 is TGTGCCAGTAGTAGACAGGGGGTATCCAATCAGCCCCAGCATTTT. Its translation is CASSRQGVSNQPQHF.